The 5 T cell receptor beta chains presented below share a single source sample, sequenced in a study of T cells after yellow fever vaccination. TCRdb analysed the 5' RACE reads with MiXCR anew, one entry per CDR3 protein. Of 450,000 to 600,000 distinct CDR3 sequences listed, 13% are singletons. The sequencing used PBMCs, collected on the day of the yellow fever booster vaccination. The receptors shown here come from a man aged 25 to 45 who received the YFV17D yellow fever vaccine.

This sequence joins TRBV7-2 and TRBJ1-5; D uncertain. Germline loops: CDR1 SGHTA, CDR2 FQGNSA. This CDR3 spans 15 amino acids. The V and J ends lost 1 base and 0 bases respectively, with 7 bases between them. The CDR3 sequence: CASSLGTLSNQPQHF. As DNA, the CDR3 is TGTGCCAGCAGCTTAGGCACACTTAGCAATCAGCCCCAGCATTTT.

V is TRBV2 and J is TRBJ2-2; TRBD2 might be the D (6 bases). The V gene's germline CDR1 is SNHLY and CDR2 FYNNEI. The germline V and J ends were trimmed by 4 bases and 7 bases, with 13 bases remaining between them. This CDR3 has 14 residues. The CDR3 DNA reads TGTGCCAGCAGTGTCTACGGGAGAGACGGGGAGCTGTTTTTT. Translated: CASSVYGRDGELFF.

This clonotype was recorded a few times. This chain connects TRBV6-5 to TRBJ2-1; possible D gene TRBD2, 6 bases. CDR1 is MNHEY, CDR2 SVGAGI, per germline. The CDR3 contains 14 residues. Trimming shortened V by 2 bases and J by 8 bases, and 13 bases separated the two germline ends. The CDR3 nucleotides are TGTGCCAGCAGTTACAGACTAGTCCCGGATGAGCAGTTCTTC. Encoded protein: CASSYRLVPDEQFF.

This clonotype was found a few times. CDR3: CASVREYEQYF. The CDR3 DNA follows: TGTGCCAGCGTTAGGGAATACGAGCAGTACTTC. The V gene is TRBV6-6, the J gene TRBJ2-7; no definite D call. V was shortened by 8 bases and J by 4 bases, with 9 bases between the two germline ends. The CDR3 is 11 residues long. CDR1 MNHNY and CDR2 SVGAGI come from the germline V gene (reference sequence).

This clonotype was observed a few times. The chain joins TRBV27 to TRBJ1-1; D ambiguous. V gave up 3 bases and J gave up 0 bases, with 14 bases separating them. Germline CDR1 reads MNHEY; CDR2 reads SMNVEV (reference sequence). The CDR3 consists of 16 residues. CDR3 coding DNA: TGTGCCAGCAGTTTTATCGGGTTTGGCGTGAACACTGAAGCTTTCTTT. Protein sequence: CASSFIGFGVNTEAFF.